The 5 T cell receptor beta chains below come from one sample, sequenced in a study of T cells in Graves' hyperthyroidism and ophthalmopathy. Amplification of TCR beta CDR3 regions used RNA as the template. The HTBI primer set was used in a first-round RT-PCR of the TCR CDR3. In TCRdb, the multiplex PCR reads were re-called with MiXCR into one record per CDR3 protein. The profile shows 500,000 to 750,000 distinct CDR3 sequences, over 12% of them singletons. The sample was blood. Receptors originate from a woman aged 18-35 years with Graves' ophthalmopathy.

This clonotype has at least ten counts. The rearrangement joins TRBV9 to TRBJ2-3; possibly TRBD2 for D (6 bases). V lost 6 bases and J 2 bases, leaving 16 bases between the germline ends. Germline CDR1 SGDLS, CDR2 YYNGEE. The CDR3 contains 15 residues. CDR3 nucleotides: TGTGCCAGCACCGACCGGGAGCCGCACACAGATACGCAGTATTTT. Translating gives CASTDREPHTDTQYF.

This clonotype showed up many times. The chain links TRBV6-1 to TRBJ2-5; 8 bases fit TRBD1. There are 15 residues in the CDR3. CDR1 MNHNS and CDR2 SASEGT come from the germline V gene. With V trimmed by 5 bases and J by 1 base, 6 bases remained unmatched. CDR3 in amino acids: CASSTPGTGQETQYF. As DNA, the CDR3 is TGTGCCAGCAGTACCCCGGGGACAGGCCAAGAGACCCAGTACTTC.

The gene calls are TRBV9 and TRBJ2-7, with 9 bases fitting TRBD1. V dropped 4 bases and J dropped 9; count of bases not matched to a gene: 11. From germline, CDR1 is SGDLS and CDR2 YYNGEE. The CDR3 has 14 residues. Here the CDR3 reads CASSLNRGPSGQYF. DNA for the CDR3: TGTGCCAGCAGCTTGAACAGGGGGCCTAGCGGGCAGTACTTC. Using reference TRBV9 and TRBJ2-7 for the parts outside the CDR3, the full variable domain is DSGVTQTPKHLITATGQRVTLRCSPRSGDLSVYWYQQSLDQGLQFLIQYYNGEERAKGNILERFSAQQFPDLHSELNLSSLELGDSALYFCASSLNRGPSGQYFGPGTRLTVT.

Only a few counts were recorded for this clonotype. The chain is built from TRBV10-2 and TRBJ2-1, with 10 positions matching TRBD2. The trim removed 10 bases at V and 7 bases at J, leaving 10 bases unmatched. The CDR3 spans 14 residues. Looked up from germline, CDR1 is WSHSY and CDR2 is SAAADI. As DNA, the CDR3 is TGCGCCATCTCGACTAGCGGGTTTAGTAATGAGCAGTTCTTC. The encoded protein is CAISTSGFSNEQFF.

This clonotype was observed a few times. The rearrangement joins TRBV7-3 to TRBJ2-1; TRBD2 aligns across 15 bases. Germline trimming cut 4 bases from V and 6 bases from J; bases unmatched to any gene: 4. The CDR3 loop spans 16 amino acids. Germline assignment: CDR1 SGHTA and CDR2 FQGTGA. The DNA for the CDR3 is TGTGCCAGCAGCTCCGGACTAGCGGGAGGGTCCAATGAGCAGTTCTTC. Amino acids: CASSSGLAGGSNEQFF.